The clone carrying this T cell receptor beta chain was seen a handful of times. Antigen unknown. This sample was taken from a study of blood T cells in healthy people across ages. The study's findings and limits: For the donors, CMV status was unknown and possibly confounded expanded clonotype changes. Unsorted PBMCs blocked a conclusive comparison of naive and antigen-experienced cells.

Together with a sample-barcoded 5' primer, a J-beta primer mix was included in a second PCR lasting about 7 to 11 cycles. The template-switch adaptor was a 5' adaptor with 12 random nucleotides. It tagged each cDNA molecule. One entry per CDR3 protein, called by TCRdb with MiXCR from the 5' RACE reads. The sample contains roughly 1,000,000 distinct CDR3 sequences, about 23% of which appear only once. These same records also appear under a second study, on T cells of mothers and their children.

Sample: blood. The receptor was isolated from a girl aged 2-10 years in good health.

The DNA for the CDR3 is TGCAGTGCTAAGCCGCCAAGCACAGCGGGGGGGGTTGGTGAGCAGTTCTTC. Its protein is CSAKPPSTAGGVGEQFF. The chain combines TRBV20-1 with TRBJ2-1; 10 bases agree with TRBD2. The CDR3 extends over 17 amino acids. V lost 4 bases and J lost 9; bases outside the gene matches: 18. Per the germline V gene, CDR1 is DFQATT and CDR2 is SNEGSKA (reference sequence).